This TCR beta chain came from a study of T cell repertoires in cytomegalovirus infection. Study-wide findings and caveats: Based on cumulative public TCR beta family frequency, carriers of CMV plus the relevant HLA were identified.

MiXCR was run by TCRdb on the reads, yielding one entry per CDR3 protein. The data hold around 750,000 distinct CDR3 sequences, with about 30% observed a single time. The CDR3 sequence is 15 residues long. Germline V lookup: CDR1 SGHTA, CDR2 FQGNSA. V lost 4 bases to trimming and J lost 3 bases; unmatched junction nucleotides: 4. This clonotype showed up many times. Its antigen is not identified. The clonotype was recovered from a human donor in good health (CMV status not recorded). Some clones in this sample may be carry-over from other donors' samples. The chain couples TRBV7-2 to TRBJ1-2, with 11 bases fitting TRBD1. Sequenced material: cultured CD8+ T cells from PBMCs, taken from culture after CMV antigen stimulation. CDR3 loop: CASSSRTGGDYGYTF. The DNA for the CDR3 is TGTGCCAGCAGCTCCAGGACAGGGGGCGACTATGGCTACACCTTC.